The present T cell receptor beta chain was sequenced within a study of blood T cells in healthy people across ages. V gave up 4 bases and J gave up 9 bases, with 17 bases separating them. Per the germline V gene, CDR1 is MNHEY and CDR2 is SVGAGI. The CDR3 is 14 amino acids. Alongside a J-beta primer mix, a sample-barcoded 5' primer served in a second PCR lasting roughly 7 to 11 cycles. TCRdb reprocessed the 5' RACE reads with MiXCR, giving one entry per CDR3 protein. Here the sample spans fewer than 1.5 million distinct CDR3 sequences, approximately 40% being singletons. Per sample, a minimum of 7 million PBMCs were isolated.

The sample consisted of blood. The clonotype comes from a young woman in good health. J is TRBJ2-3 and V is TRBV6-5; D possibly corresponds to TRBD1 (6 bases). In nucleotides, the CDR3 is TGTGCCAGCAGTTTGGGACAAGGTATGGGAACGCAGTATTTT. It yields the protein CASSLGQGMGTQYF.